Included here is one T cell receptor (beta chain) sequence, with context. The CDR3 sequence is 12 residues long. Germline loops: CDR1 SNHLY, CDR2 FYNNEI. V was clipped by 6 bases and J by 0 bases, with 5 bases between them. These data originate in a study of blood T cell repertoires in COVID-19. Study in general: The cDNA or gDNA used as material had been derived from T cells, B-cell-depleted T cells, or PBMCs.

The authors' processing: Using reference gene primer amplification, nucleated cell counts were estimated. Clones were read by immunoSEQ multiplex PCR, and TCRdb kept only the in-frame ones, dropping some. V, J and clone size are those of that table, while D and trimming were read from the DNA. The sample has 250,000 to 300,000 clones, 75% to 85% seen once. This chain uses TRBV2 with TRBJ1-2; D uncertain. The sequence came from a man aged 50-59 years with active or convalescent COVID-19. Sequenced sample: peripheral blood. In DNA form, the CDR3 reads TGTGCCAGCAGAGGAGCTAACTATGGCTACACCTTC. Amino acids: CASRGANYGYTF. Drawing the rest from reference TRBV2 and TRBJ1-2, the complete variable domain is EPEVTQTPSHQVTQMGQEVILRCVPISNHLYFYWYRQILGQKVEFLVSFYNNEISEKSEIFDDQFSVERPDGSNFTLKIRSTKLEDSAMYFCASRGANYGYTFGSGTRLTVV.